The 5 T cell receptor beta chains reported below all come from one sample, sequenced in a study of T cell repertoires in cytomegalovirus infection. Their target antigens are unknown. TCRdb redid the calling of the reads with MiXCR, one entry per CDR3 protein. The sample includes some 500,000 distinct CDR3 sequences, around 40% seen only once; the top ten take more than 40%. This specimen was cultured PBMCs, taken from culture after CMV antigen stimulation. The receptors stem from a human donor in good health (CMV status not recorded). Some clones in this sample may be carry-over from other donors' samples.

The chain combines TRBV5-4 with TRBJ2-7; 7 bases align to TRBD1. There are 14 residues in the CDR3. Germline V gene lookup returns CDR1 SGHNT and CDR2 YYREEE (reference sequence). V trimming: 4 bases; J trimming: 0 bases; junction bases outside the gene matches: 4. The CDR3 protein is CASSHRDSSYEQYF. The CDR3 region has the DNA TGTGCCAGCAGCCACCGGGACAGCTCCTACGAGCAGTACTTC.

With respect to this clonotype: This is likely a read error, given that the CDR3 carries no conserved phenylalanine or tryptophan at its end. The V and J genes are TRBV5-1 and TRBJ2-3; D is possibly TRBD1 or TRBD2 (6 bases each). Per the germline V gene, CDR1 is SGHRS and CDR2 is YFSETQ. Trimming removed 5 bases from V and 4 bases from J, with 11 bases in between. The CDR3 spans 13 residues. The DNA of the CDR3 is TGCGCCAGCAGTCCAGGGGAGGCAGATACGCAGTATTTG. The encoded protein is CASSPGEADTQYL.

This chain joins TRBV20-1 and TRBJ2-3, with 7 bases identical to TRBD2. This CDR3 has 13 amino acids. The germline V gene has CDR1 DFQATT and CDR2 SNEGSKA (reference sequence). The V and J ends lost 0 bases and 5 bases, in that order; junction bases with no gene match: 2. The CDR3 DNA is TGCAGTGCTAGAGAAGCGGGGAGAGATACGCAGTATTTT. It encodes CSAREAGRDTQYF.

This chain uses TRBV7-2 with TRBJ2-5; D gene unclear. V was clipped by 6 bases and J by 2 bases, with 13 bases between them. In germline, CDR1 is SGHTA, CDR2 FQGNSA. CDR3 length equals 14 residues. This CDR3 reads CASSIQVSQETQYF. DNA of the CDR3: TGTGCCAGCAGTATTCAGGTATCGCAAGAGACCCAGTACTTC.

This clonotype has only a few counts. This sequence joins TRBV7-8 and TRBJ2-2, with D possibly matching TRBD2 (6 bases). The V gene's germline CDR1 is SGHVS and CDR2 FQNEAQ. CDR3 size: 17 residues. V was cut by 0 bases and J by 2 bases, with 13 bases left in between. CDR3 in DNA: TGTGCCAGCAGCTTAGCTCCGAGGAGGGGAAACACCGGGGAGCTGTTTTTT. This codes for CASSLAPRRGNTGELFF.